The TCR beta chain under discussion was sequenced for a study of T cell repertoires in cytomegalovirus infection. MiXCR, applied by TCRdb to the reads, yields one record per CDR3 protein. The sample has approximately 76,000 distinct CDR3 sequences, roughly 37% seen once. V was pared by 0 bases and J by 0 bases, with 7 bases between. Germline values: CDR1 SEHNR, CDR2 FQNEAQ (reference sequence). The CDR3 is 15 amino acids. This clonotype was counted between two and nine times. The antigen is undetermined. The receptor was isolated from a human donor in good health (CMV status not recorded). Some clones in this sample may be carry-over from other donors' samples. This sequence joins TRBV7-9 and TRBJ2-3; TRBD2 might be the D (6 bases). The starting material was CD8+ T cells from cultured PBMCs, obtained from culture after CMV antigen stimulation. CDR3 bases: TGTGCCAGCAGCTTAGCAGGGACTAGCACAGATACGCAGTATTTT. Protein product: CASSLAGTSTDTQYF.